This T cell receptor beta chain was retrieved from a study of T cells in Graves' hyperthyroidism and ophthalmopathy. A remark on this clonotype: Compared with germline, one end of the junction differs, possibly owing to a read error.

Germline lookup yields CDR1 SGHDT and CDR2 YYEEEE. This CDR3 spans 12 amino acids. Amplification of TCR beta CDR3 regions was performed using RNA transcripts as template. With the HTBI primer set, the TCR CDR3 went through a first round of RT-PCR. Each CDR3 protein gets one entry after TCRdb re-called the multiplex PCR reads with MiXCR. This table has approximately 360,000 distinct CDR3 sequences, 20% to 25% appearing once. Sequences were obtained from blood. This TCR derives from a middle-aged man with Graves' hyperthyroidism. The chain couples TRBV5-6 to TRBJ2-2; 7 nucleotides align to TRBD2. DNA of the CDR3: TGTGCCAGCAGCTTCGGGGCGGGGGAGCTGCTTTTT. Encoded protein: CASSFGAGELLF.